Below, 16 T cell receptor beta chains from the same sample are listed, as sequenced in a study of naive CD8 T cells in extremely preterm neonates. Findings and limits, study-wide: Compared with older groups, preterm CDR3s were shorter, with fewer N additions and less trimming.

Produced via immunoSEQ multiplex PCR; TCRdb's table is partial and in-frame only. The data contain fewer than 25,000 clones, 88% of them singletons. The antigens of these receptors remain unknown. Samples were taken at extremely preterm deliveries at roughly 22-28 weeks of gestation. Sequencing input: naive CD8+ T cells from cord blood. These receptors originate from a boy who was born preterm.

The chain couples TRBV4-3 to TRBJ1-4; 8 bases map to TRBD1. CDR1 is LGHNA and CDR2 is YSLEER in the germline V gene. The CDR3 consists of 13 residues. V shed 4 bases and J 7 bases; nucleotides not matched to a gene: 2. The CDR3 DNA reads TGCGCCAGCAGCCGAGGACAGGGTGAAAAACTGTTTTTT. It yields the protein CASSRGQGEKLFF.

The chain joins TRBV6-5 to TRBJ1-1; possible D gene TRBD1, 5 bases. The V gene lost 2 bases and the J gene lost 1 base, with 8 bases spanning the gap. The CDR3 length is 14 residues. Looked up from germline, CDR1 is MNHEY and CDR2 is SVGAGI. The CDR3 DNA reads as TGTGCCAGCAGTTACGCGGGGCCGAACACTGAAGCTTTCTTT. It is translated as CASSYAGPNTEAFF.

The chain couples TRBV27 to TRBJ2-6, with D perhaps TRBD1 or TRBD2 (5 bases each). This CDR3 is built from 15 residues. Germline V CDR1 and CDR2: MNHEY, SMNVEV (reference sequence). V was clipped by 2 bases and J by 0 bases, with 5 bases between them. CDR3 DNA sequence: TGTGCCAGCAGTTTAGGGGGCTCTGGGGCCAACGTCCTGACTTTC. Protein: CASSLGGSGANVLTF.

This chain links TRBV9 with TRBJ1-4; TRBD1 matches 8 bases. V lost 3 bases, J lost 0 bases, and 1 base stayed unmatched. CDR1 SGDLS and CDR2 YYNGEE come from the germline V gene. This CDR3 spans 15 amino acids. The CDR3 reads CASSAGGATNEKLFF. In DNA, the CDR3 is TGTGCCAGCAGCGCAGGGGGCGCAACTAATGAAAAACTGTTTTTT.

The CDR3 coding sequence is TGTGCCAGCAGCTTGACTAGCTACAATGAGCAGTTCTTC. Its protein is CASSLTSYNEQFF. J is TRBJ2-1 and V is TRBV5-4; D might be TRBD2 (5 bases). The CDR3 has 13 amino acids. Germline CDR1 and CDR2: SGHNT and YYREEE (reference sequence). Trimming pared 1 base from V and 3 bases from J, leaving 5 bases between.

V and J are TRBV4-1 and TRBJ2-2; TRBD1 matches 11 bases. The trim removed 0 bases at V and 1 base at J, leaving 4 bases unmatched. Germline CDR1 is MGHRA and CDR2 is YSYEKL. This CDR3 contains 18 residues. DNA for the CDR3: TGCGCCAGCAGCCAAGATGGGACAGGGGGACTGAACACCGGGGAGCTGTTTTTT. This translates into CASSQDGTGGLNTGELFF.

This chain links TRBV9 with TRBJ2-5; possibly TRBD1 for D (5 bases). Germline assignment: CDR1 SGDLS and CDR2 YYNGEE. The length of the CDR3 is 13 residues. Trimming cost V 3 bases and J 0 bases, with 6 bases left between them. For the CDR3, the DNA is TGTGCCAGCAGCGACAGGTACCAAGAGACCCAGTACTTC. Its protein product is CASSDRYQETQYF.

Comment on this clone: The same CDR3 is also encoded by other DNA sequences in this sample. The CDR3 loop reads CASSVADRAYEQYF. The CDR3 region has the DNA TGTGCCAGCAGCGTAGCTGACAGGGCCTACGAGCAGTACTTC. V and J are TRBV9 and TRBJ2-7, with 7 bases identical to TRBD1. This CDR3 has 14 residues. Germline CDR1 is SGDLS and CDR2 is YYNGEE. Trimming cost V 0 bases and J 2 bases; bases outside gene matches: 2.

V usage is TRBV4-3 and J usage is TRBJ2-5; D unclear. V dropped 0 bases and J dropped 2 bases, with 10 bases sitting between them. The CDR3 has 15 amino acids. CDR1 and CDR2 (germline): LGHNA, YSLEER. The DNA of the CDR3 is TGCGCCAGCAGCCAAGATCGGCGGCCTCAAGAGACCCAGTACTTC. This gives the protein CASSQDRRPQETQYF.

V and J are TRBV29-1 and TRBJ1-1; 10 bases are shared with TRBD1. Germline CDR1 SQVTM, CDR2 ANQGSEA. The CDR3 has 12 residues. V gave up 4 bases and J gave up 4 bases; unmatched junction bases: 0. CDR3 coding DNA: TGCAGCGTTGGACAGGGGGCCACTGAAGCTTTCTTT. It yields the protein CSVGQGATEAFF.

The chain joins TRBV9 to TRBJ2-1; D is ambiguous. V lost 0 bases and J 0 bases, leaving 13 bases between the germline ends. CDR3 length equals 17 residues. Germline V gene data show CDR1 as SGDLS and CDR2 as YYNGEE. CDR3 in amino acids: CASSVDRLISSYNEQFF. The CDR3 DNA reads as TGTGCCAGCAGCGTAGACCGTCTTATTAGCTCCTACAATGAGCAGTTCTTC.

This rearrangement joins TRBV5-1 to TRBJ2-7; D not certain. The CDR3 covers 13 residues. The V gene's germline CDR1 is SGHRS and CDR2 YFSETQ. V was cut by 2 bases and J by 0 bases, with 6 bases left in between. The CDR3 DNA follows: TGCGCCAGCAGCTTCGGCAACTCCTACGAGCAGTACTTC. Its translation is CASSFGNSYEQYF. Looking up the rest from reference TRBV5-1 and TRBJ2-7 gives the full variable domain: KAGVTQTPRYLIKTRGQQVTLSCSPISGHRSVSWYQQTPGQGLQFLFEYFSETQRNKGNFPGRFSGRQFSNSRSEMNVSTLELGDSALYLCASSFGNSYEQYFGPGTRLTVT.

The chain joins TRBV9 to TRBJ2-1; 11 bases align to TRBD2. The germline CDR1 and CDR2 sequences are SGDLS and YYNGEE. V was pared by 4 bases and J by 3 bases, with 3 bases of the junction left unmatched. The CDR3 has 15 residues. As DNA, the CDR3 is TGTGCCAGCAGCCTTCTAGCGGGGGGCTACAATGAGCAGTTCTTC. The encoded protein is CASSLLAGGYNEQFF.

V gene TRBV27 combines with J gene TRBJ2-2, with D unclear. The CDR3 is 13 residues long. Germline V gives CDR1 MNHEY, CDR2 SMNVEV (reference sequence). The germline V and J ends were trimmed by 2 bases and 3 bases, with 4 bases remaining between them. CDR3 coding DNA: TGTGCCAGCAGTTTACTAGACACCGGGGAGCTGTTTTTT. Translating gives CASSLLDTGELFF.

This clone was recorded a few times. The V gene is TRBV10-3, the J gene TRBJ1-5, with 9 bases matching TRBD1. The trim removed 4 bases at V and 5 bases at J, leaving 6 bases unmatched. This CDR3 is built from 15 residues. Germline CDR1 is ENHRY and CDR2 is SYGVKD. The CDR3 here is CAISADRGADQPQHF. The CDR3 DNA sequence: TGTGCCATCAGTGCTGACAGGGGGGCGGATCAGCCCCAGCATTTT.

The rearrangement joins TRBV7-3 to TRBJ2-3; TRBD2 matches at 12 bases. Germline CDR1 and CDR2: SGHTA and FQGTGA. CDR3 size: 14 residues. Trimming cost V 5 bases and J 3 bases; bases outside gene matches: 0. CDR3 DNA: TGTGCCAGCAGCGGACTAGCGGGGACAGATACGCAGTATTTT. This translates into CASSGLAGTDTQYF.